This record concerns one TCR beta chain sequence. This clonotype has at least ten counts. Its antigen remains unidentified. No base qualities exist here, and no much larger clone lies one base off it. The library came from 5' RACE. Reads for this sample came from an Illumina HiSeq 2000. Template switching introduced a universal primer binding site; the final cDNA contained a unique molecular identifier, enabling accurate counting of TCR cDNA molecules. Specific primers in the conserved constant-segment region were used to synthesize first-strand cDNA for TCR alpha and beta chains. Each cDNA library was double barcoded, with a SMART-Mk sample barcode plus Illumina barcodes, to control for contamination. Two successive PCR steps introduced TruSeq adapter sequences along with Illumina sample barcodes. The TCR alpha and beta cDNA libraries were sequenced on the Illumina HiSeq platform using custom primers. The authors' analysis ran thus. Raw reads were processed with MiGEC to extract unique molecular identifiers, and MiXCR was used to determine CDR3 positions. Recombination models were inferred per individual with the repgenHMM and IGoR tools using an EM algorithm. Shared clonotypes were analyzed with the tcR package in R, and sharing was normalized by the product of cloneset sizes. Out-of-frame nonproductive sequences were analyzed to study raw recombination free of thymic and clonal selection effects. TCRdb reworked the public reads: Q25 trimming with fastp, MiXCR clone assembly, productive beta chains retained. Rows with one shared CDR3 protein collapse into an entry with the most common genes and DNA. The V and J calls and clone size are TCRdb's, not the authors'. This sample lists roughly 240,000 distinct CDR3 sequences; around 6.6% were detected once. Under 4% of the sample lies in the top ten.

The data were obtained in a study of identical twins (TCRdb year 2016). Background on the whole study: To test whether fetal clonotypes persist, the study used deep sequencing on TCR alpha and beta repertoires from monozygotic twins, unrelated adults of various ages, and cord blood. To rule out contamination, the twin experiments were replicated at different times with different library preparation protocols. Results the study describes overall, beyond this receptor: Invariant T cells such as MAIT and iNKT could partly confound zero-insertion analyses, though diverse VJ usage argued against this for most clonotypes. The excess sharing between twins in beta out-of-frame sequences was weaker because fewer shared sequences reduced the signal-to-noise ratio. Abundant cord blood beta clonotypes had fewer insertions, young adult naive repertoires showed a similar but weaker trend, and memory repertoires showed no such trend. In monozygotic twins, out-of-frame TCR alpha sharing was systematically underestimated by recombination models, although the models agreed with sharing between unrelated individuals. Compared with coincidental sharing between unrelated individuals, out-of-frame TCR alpha sequences shared between twins had an excess of sequences with low generation probability. Because the same donors could not be followed over many years, the conclusions relied on cross-sectional statistical analysis.

Every donor in the study was a healthy Caucasian. Three pairs of female monozygotic twins, all aged about 18 to 29 years, were included in the twin cohort. Using Miltenyi CD45RO+ enrichment and human naive T-cell isolation kits, memory (CD45RO+) and naive T cells were isolated from PBMC. Spanning cysteine to phenylalanine, the CDR3 consists of 13 amino acids. Only CDR3 DNA remains: 39 bases, in frame from the first base. Relative to germline, V is 2 bases shorter and J is 3 bases shorter, with 7 bases between their ends. CDR1 and CDR2 are read off the germline V gene as MNHEY and SVGAGI. These data were likewise used in another study, on yellow fever vaccine responses in identical twins. The second paper further reports: The T cell response to vaccination in identical twins was reported by the authors to appear partly convergent and partly personalized. Focusing on identical twins, the study followed the T cell clones that responded to the vaccine, and did so with precision.

The chain uses TRBV6-5 and TRBJ2-5, with the D gene call left open. This TCR was recovered from a woman younger than 35 in good health. Sequencing was performed on memory (CD45RO+) T cells sorted from blood. Per the publication, the cell subset or site label means: CD45RO+ enriched T cells. In nucleotides, the sequence is TGTGCCAGCAGTTACGCCGTAAAAGAGACCCAGTACTTC. It is translated as CASSYAVKETQYF.